One sample yielded the 15 T cell receptor beta chains listed below, sequenced in a study of T cell repertoires in cytomegalovirus infection. Their antigen targets remain unknown. Each CDR3 protein is one row after TCRdb ran MiXCR on the reads. The sample consists of some 800,000 distinct CDR3 sequences, under 35% of them appearing once. The source material was cultured CD8+ T cells from PBMCs, sampled from culture after CMV antigen stimulation. The receptor set was obtained from a human donor in good health (CMV status not recorded). Some clones in this sample may be carry-over from other donors' samples.

This clonotype was counted a few times. CDR3 in amino acids: CASSDQGIRETQYF. CDR3 nucleotide sequence: TGTGCCAGCAGTGATCAAGGGATAAGGGAGACCCAGTACTTC. The chain links TRBV6-1 to TRBJ2-5; D unclear. This CDR3 has 14 amino acids. Trimming left V 3 bases short and J 5 bases short, with 13 bases between. Germline CDR1 and CDR2: MNHNS and SASEGT.

This clonotype showed up just once. The junction does not match germline at one end; this may be a read error. The rearrangement uses TRBV7-6 and TRBJ2-1; 11 bases are shared with TRBD2. The CDR3 is 18 residues long. From germline, CDR1 is SGHVS and CDR2 FNYEAQ. The CDR3 region has the DNA TGTGTCAGCAGCTCCTCTCCGGCTAGCGGGGGGCGGGACAATGAGCAGTTCTTC. Its protein product is CVSSSSPASGGRDNEQFF. Full variable domain (missing parts from reference TRBV7-6 and TRBJ2-1): GAGVSQSPRYKVTKRGQDVALRCDPISGHVSLYWYRQALGQGPEFLTYFNYEAQQDKSGLPNDRFSAERPEGSISTLTIQRTEQRDSAMYRCVSSSSPASGGRDNEQFFGPGTRLTVL.

The chain carries TRBV20-1 and TRBJ2-2; TRBD2 agrees at 8 bases. CDR3 length equals 16 residues. With 3 bases clipped from V and 4 bases from J, the junction kept 10 bases outside the gene matches. CDR1 is DFQATT and CDR2 is SNEGSKA in the germline V gene (reference sequence). The CDR3 DNA reads TGCAGTGCTAGGCATCAGGTAGCGGGACTCACCGGGGAGCTGTTTTTT. The encoded protein is CSARHQVAGLTGELFF.

The chain employs TRBV28 and TRBJ1-3; no clear D gene. The CDR3 covers 13 residues. Germline loops: CDR1 MDHEN, CDR2 SYDVKM. The germline V and J ends were trimmed by 6 bases and 1 base, with 7 bases remaining between them. The CDR3 nucleotides read TGTGCCAGCAGCCTGTATTCTGGAAACACCATATATTTT. Its translation: CASSLYSGNTIYF.

This clonotype was seen a handful of times. This chain links TRBV7-2 with TRBJ2-7; no reliable D call. The CDR3 totals 14 residues. Germline V lookup: CDR1 SGHTA, CDR2 FQGNSA. Trimming pared 3 bases from V and 0 bases from J, leaving 9 bases between. The CDR3 reads CASSFDWSSYEQYV. In nucleotides, the CDR3 is TGTGCCAGCAGCTTCGACTGGAGCTCCTACGAGCAGTACGTC.

This clonotype was detected ten times or more. This chain connects TRBV7-8 to TRBJ2-7; a weak D match, TRBD1 (6 bases). The CDR3 spans 17 residues. Per the germline V gene, CDR1 is SGHVS and CDR2 is FQNEAQ. Deletions cut 5 bases from V and 1 base from J, with 21 bases between. This chain's CDR3 is CASSPPTLFQGSYEQYF. CDR3 DNA sequence: TGTGCCAGCAGCCCTCCGACCCTGTTCCAGGGGTCCTACGAGCAGTACTTC.

Regarding this clonotype: A single base separates this from a much larger clone, so it may be a read error. The chain uses TRBV7-6 and TRBJ2-1; D gene unclear. Germline loops: CDR1 SGHVS, CDR2 FNYEAQ. The CDR3 contains 13 residues. CDR3 protein: CARSLAPRNEQFF. The CDR3, as DNA: TGTGCCAGGAGCTTAGCCCCACGAAATGAGCAGTTCTTC.

The rearrangement joins TRBV28 to TRBJ2-7; 7 bases agree with TRBD1. Germline V gene sequence: CDR1 MDHEN, CDR2 SYDVKM. J lost 1 base, V lost 2 bases, and 14 bases had no gene match. This CDR3 region has 18 residues. The CDR3 is CASSLERKGTDYSYEQYF. As DNA, the CDR3 is TGTGCCAGCAGTTTAGAAAGAAAGGGGACAGATTATTCCTACGAGCAGTACTTC.

The genes are TRBV11-2 and TRBJ1-2, with 7 bases fitting TRBD1. Germline trimming cut 4 bases from V and 4 bases from J; bases unmatched to any gene: 6. This CDR3 has 14 residues. The germline V gene has CDR1 SGHAT and CDR2 FQNNGV. The CDR3 protein is CASSSSGQSYGYTF. The CDR3 DNA reads TGTGCCAGCAGCTCATCGGGACAGTCCTATGGCTACACCTTC.

The DNA of the CDR3 is TGTGCCAGCAGCTTAGGGGGCCCCCCTACTGAGGAGCAGTACTTC. This gives the protein CASSLGGPPTEEQYF. The chain recombines TRBV7-4 with TRBJ2-7; tentatively, D is TRBD1 (5 bases). With 1 base removed from V and 7 bases from J, the gap between germline ends came to 17 bases. The CDR3 covers 15 residues. Germline CDR1 and CDR2: SGHVT and SQSDAQ.

The V and J genes are TRBV19 and TRBJ2-2; TRBD1 might be the D (6 bases). The CDR3 length is 15 residues. Trimming removed 0 bases at V and 7 bases at J, with 12 bases between. Germline V CDR1 and CDR2: LNHDA, SQIVND (reference sequence). CDR3 protein: CASSIDRRGIGELFF. DNA of the CDR3: TGTGCCAGTAGTATAGATCGCAGGGGAATCGGGGAGCTGTTTTTT.

The rearrangement uses TRBV10-3 and TRBJ1-6; D ambiguous. Germline V CDR1 and CDR2: ENHRY, SYGVKD. Trimming removed 4 bases at V and 7 bases at J, with 14 bases between. CDR3 length equals 15 residues. The CDR3 loop is CAISATGVLNSPLHF. The CDR3 bases are TGTGCCATCAGTGCGACTGGTGTTCTGAATTCACCCCTCCACTTT.

This clonotype was detected a few times. The rearrangement links TRBV5-1 to TRBJ2-3; 7 bases are a match to TRBD2. CDR1 is SGHRS and CDR2 is YFSETQ in the germline V gene. V lost 3 bases to trimming and J lost 1 base; unmatched junction nucleotides: 5. The CDR3 spans 15 residues. This CDR3 is CASSSHSGRTDTQYF. The CDR3 DNA sequence: TGCGCCAGCAGCTCCCATAGCGGGCGCACAGATACGCAGTATTTT.

This clonotype was counted at least ten times. The gene calls are TRBV28 and TRBJ1-4; tentatively, D is TRBD1 (5 bases). This CDR3 is built from 19 residues. Germline V gene lookup returns CDR1 MDHEN and CDR2 SYDVKM. Trimming took 5 bases from V and 5 from J, leaving 27 bases between them. Written as DNA, the CDR3 is TGTGCCAGCAGTCGTAGTCCCGGGACGGGGATTAGGTGGAATGAAAAACTGTTTTTT. It codes for CASSRSPGTGIRWNEKLFF.

This clonotype was observed a handful of times. This chain connects TRBV9 to TRBJ2-2; D is perhaps TRBD2 (6 bases). Germline V lookup: CDR1 SGDLS, CDR2 YYNGEE. Trimming took 2 bases from V and 0 from J, leaving 20 bases between them. This CDR3 region has 19 residues. The CDR3, as DNA: TGTGCCAGCAGCGTTCCAAAGGAGGGGTCCAACTCGAACACCGGGGAGCTGTTTTTT. Protein sequence: CASSVPKEGSNSNTGELFF. The full variable domain, with the rest looked up from reference TRBV9 and TRBJ2-2, is DSGVTQTPKHLITATGQRVTLRCSPRSGDLSVYWYQQSLDQGLQFLIQYYNGEERAKGNILERFSAQQFPDLHSELNLSSLELGDSALYFCASSVPKEGSNSNTGELFFGEGSRLTVL.